This passage covers 30 T cell receptor beta chains from one sample sequenced in a study of T cell responses to AZD1222 COVID-19 vaccine. The protocol was immunoSEQ multiplex PCR, while the TCRdb copy is restricted to in-frame clones and leaves out a portion. The data contain 120,000 to 150,000 clones, about 93% of them seen just once; the ten biggest clones take up roughly 4.9%. Here the sequenced sample was peripheral blood, taken on day 0 of AZD1222 vaccination. The receptors were sampled from an adult in good health.

The gene calls are TRBV5-4 and TRBJ2-2; 9 nucleotides match TRBD1. Germline V lookup: CDR1 SGHNT, CDR2 YYREEE (reference sequence). Trimming cost V 5 bases and J 4 bases; bases outside gene matches: 9. The CDR3 consists of 16 residues. CDR3 DNA: TGTGCCAGCAGACCTACAGGGGGCGGTGGCACCGGGGAGCTGTTTTTT. It yields the protein CASRPTGGGGTGELFF. The whole variable domain, filled in from reference TRBV5-4 and TRBJ2-2, reads ETGVTQSPTHLIKTRGQQVTLRCSSQSGHNTVSWYQQALGQGPQFIFQYYREEENGRGNFPPRFSGLQFPNYSSELNVNALELDDSALYLCASRPTGGGGTGELFFGEGSRLTVL.

V and J are TRBV4-3 and TRBJ1-1; no reliable D call. Germline V CDR1 and CDR2: LGHNA, YSLEER. The V gene lost 1 base and the J gene lost 0 bases, with 9 bases spanning the gap. This CDR3 is 15 amino acids long. In DNA form, the CDR3 reads TGCGCCAGCAGCCAAGCCGACCGAGTGAACACTGAAGCTTTCTTT. Amino acid sequence: CASSQADRVNTEAFF.

This chain connects TRBV27 to TRBJ1-5; maybe TRBD1 (6 bases). Per germline, CDR1 MNHEY and CDR2 SMNVEV (reference sequence). The CDR3 has 14 residues. V lost 5 bases and J 6 bases, leaving 14 bases between the germline ends. CDR3 sequence reads: CASSPNREGQPQHF. In nucleotides, the CDR3 is TGTGCCAGCAGTCCAAACAGGGAGGGTCAGCCCCAGCATTTT.

This chain links TRBV9 with TRBJ1-5; D unclear. Germline CDR1 is SGDLS and CDR2 is YYNGEE. The CDR3 is 14 residues long. Trimming removed 0 bases from V and 5 bases from J, with 9 bases in between. The CDR3, as DNA: TGTGCCAGCAGCGTAGAGGTCGCGGATCAGCCCCAGCATTTT. This encodes CASSVEVADQPQHF.

The rearrangement joins TRBV2 to TRBJ2-3, with 9 nucleotides matching TRBD2. CDR1 and CDR2 (germline): SNHLY, FYNNEI. Trimming at V came to 1 base and at J to 2 bases, leaving 4 bases not matched to a gene. The CDR3 is 16 residues long. CDR3 in DNA: TGTGCCAGCAGTGAAGGTGCGGGGGGGATCACAGATACGCAGTATTTT. This encodes CASSEGAGGITDTQYF.

This chain links TRBV10-1 with TRBJ2-1, with 7 bases aligning to TRBD2. V shed 5 bases, J shed 4 bases, and the junction held 5 bases outside the gene matches. Looked up from germline, CDR1 is WNHNN and CDR2 is SYGVQD (reference sequence). The CDR3 covers 14 residues. CDR3 in amino acids: CASSPGLQYNEQFF. The CDR3 region has the DNA TGCGCCAGCAGTCCGGGACTACAGTACAATGAGCAGTTCTTC.

The chain employs TRBV19 and TRBJ1-2; no definite D call. The V end was cut by 2 bases, the J end by 2 bases, with 12 bases between. Germline-derived CDR1 and CDR2 are LNHDA and SQIVND (reference sequence). This CDR3 spans 15 amino acids. The CDR3 bases are TGTGCCAGTAGTATAAATTGGGGAAGGAACTATGGCTACACCTTC. Protein product: CASSINWGRNYGYTF.

The chain recombines TRBV6-5 with TRBJ1-4, with D perhaps TRBD1 (5 bases). Germline V gene sequence: CDR1 MNHEY, CDR2 SVGAGI. Trimming removed 8 bases from V and 3 bases from J, with 10 bases in between. This CDR3 region has 13 residues. The CDR3 spells CASQKTANEKLFF. CDR3 in DNA: TGTGCCAGCCAGAAGACAGCTAATGAAAAACTGTTTTTT.

The gene calls are TRBV6-1 and TRBJ1-5; tentative D call: TRBD1 (5 bases). Trimming took off 1 base at V and 4 bases at J, with 11 bases between the two ends. This CDR3 spans 15 amino acids. Germline CDR1 reads MNHNS; CDR2 reads SASEGT. CDR3 residues: CASSEVGGWNQPQHF. As DNA, the CDR3 is TGTGCCAGCAGTGAAGTTGGGGGGTGGAATCAGCCCCAGCATTTT.

The J gene is TRBJ2-3, the V gene TRBV4-1; D possibly corresponds to TRBD1 (5 bases). CDR1 is MGHRA, CDR2 YSYEKL, per germline. The V gene lost 0 bases and the J gene lost 1 base, with 11 bases spanning the gap. There are 16 residues in the CDR3. CDR3 in amino acids: CASSQERSRGTDTQYF. The CDR3, as DNA: TGCGCCAGCAGCCAAGAAAGGTCCAGGGGCACAGATACGCAGTATTTT.

The rearrangement links TRBV14 to TRBJ2-1, with D perhaps TRBD1 or TRBD2 (5 bases each). V gave up 2 bases and J gave up 9 bases, with 20 bases separating them. The CDR3 totals 16 residues. Germline V gene sequence: CDR1 SGHDN, CDR2 FVKESK. The CDR3 is CASSQLIGERGPEQFF. CDR3 nucleotides: TGTGCCAGCAGCCAATTAATAGGCGAGAGGGGCCCTGAGCAGTTCTTC.

The V and J genes are TRBV6-5 and TRBJ2-3; D is perhaps TRBD2 (6 bases). The CDR3 consists of 13 residues. The V end was cut by 10 bases, the J end by 3 bases, with 14 bases between. The germline V gene has CDR1 MNHEY and CDR2 SVGAGI. DNA of the CDR3: TGTGCCATCCGGGACTGGCAGACAGATACGCAGTATTTT. It translates to CAIRDWQTDTQYF.

This clone is a singleton in its sample. The CDR3 nucleotides read TGTGCCAGCAGCTTTGGCGGGGGGCAATCAGATACGCAGTATTTT. Translation: CASSFGGGQSDTQYF. V is TRBV7-2 and J is TRBJ2-3, with 8 bases aligning to TRBD2. From germline, CDR1 is SGHTA and CDR2 FQGNSA. The V gene end was trimmed by 3 bases and the J gene end by 4 bases; junction bases not matched to a gene: 6. The CDR3 has 15 residues.

The table lists this clone with a count of one. This rearrangement joins TRBV18 to TRBJ1-3; D gene uncertain. Germline V gene data show CDR1 as KGHSH and CDR2 as LQKENI. Deletions cut 0 bases from V and 1 base from J, with 10 bases between. This CDR3 is built from 16 residues. This CDR3 is CASSPPGLSSGNTIYF. The CDR3 nucleotides read TGTGCCAGCTCACCACCGGGTCTGTCTTCTGGAAACACCATATATTTT.

V gene TRBV19 combines with J gene TRBJ1-1, with 7 positions matching TRBD1. CDR3 length: 14 residues. V gave up 3 bases and J gave up 7 bases; unmatched junction bases: 8. Germline lookup yields CDR1 LNHDA and CDR2 SQIVND (reference sequence). The CDR3 DNA is TGTGCCAGTAGTATTACCGGGACAGTAAGTGAAGCTTTCTTT. Translation: CASSITGTVSEAFF.

The gene calls are TRBV5-6 and TRBJ2-5; TRBD2 matches at 11 bases. The length of the CDR3 is 17 residues. Germline V CDR1 and CDR2: SGHDT, YYEEEE. J gave up 5 bases and V 1 base, and 10 bases lay outside the gene matches. This chain's CDR3 is CASSLFGTSGPRETQYF. The CDR3 DNA follows: TGTGCCAGCAGCTTGTTCGGGACTAGCGGCCCACGGGAGACCCAGTACTTC.

The gene calls are TRBV19 and TRBJ2-5; TRBD1 agrees at 7 bases. This CDR3 has 14 residues. Germline V gene lookup returns CDR1 LNHDA and CDR2 SQIVND (reference sequence). V gave up 5 bases and J gave up 5 bases; unmatched junction bases: 8. CDR3 in amino acids: CASSATGRVETQYF. CDR3 in DNA: TGTGCCAGTAGTGCGACAGGGCGGGTGGAGACCCAGTACTTC.

This chain connects TRBV11-3 to TRBJ1-1, with D unclear. V dropped 3 bases and J dropped 2 bases, with 10 bases sitting between them. The CDR3 is made up of 14 amino acids. Germline CDR1 and CDR2: SGHNT and YENEEA. The CDR3 DNA is TGTGCCAGCAGCTTCTCACATGGTAACACTGAAGCTTTCTTT. This codes for CASSFSHGNTEAFF.

The chain is built from TRBV5-4 and TRBJ2-7; D remains ambiguous. This CDR3 has 15 residues. V was cut by 1 base and J by 4 bases, with 15 bases left in between. Germline CDR1 SGHNT, CDR2 YYREEE (reference sequence). In DNA, the CDR3 is TGTGCCAGCAGCTTGATGGCCTCCTCCATGTACGAGCAGTACTTC. Translation: CASSLMASSMYEQYF.

The V gene is TRBV5-1, the J gene TRBJ2-3; D is uncertain. Trimming stripped 6 bases from V and 4 bases from J, with 15 bases between. CDR1 and CDR2 (germline): SGHRS, YFSETQ. The CDR3 totals 14 residues. CDR3 region: CASISESLADTQYF. The CDR3 nucleotides are TGCGCCAGCATTTCAGAGTCCCTAGCAGATACGCAGTATTTT.

This rearrangement joins TRBV27 to TRBJ1-5; D perhaps matches TRBD1 (5 bases). The germline V gene has CDR1 MNHEY and CDR2 SMNVEV (reference sequence). The CDR3 loop spans 14 amino acids. Trimming shortened V by 3 bases and J by 6 bases, and 12 bases separated the two germline ends. Here the CDR3 reads CASSFGGRSQPQHF. CDR3 in DNA: TGTGCCAGCAGTTTCGGGGGAAGGAGTCAGCCCCAGCATTTT.

The chain joins TRBV5-4 to TRBJ1-6; 9 bases agree with TRBD1. J was trimmed by 7 bases and V by 4 bases; bases with no gene match: 6. CDR3 size: 15 residues. Looked up from germline, CDR1 is SGHNT and CDR2 is YYREEE (reference sequence). The CDR3 loop is CASSLTGGRNSPLHF. The CDR3 nucleotides read TGTGCCAGCAGCCTAACAGGGGGCAGGAATTCACCCCTCCACTTT.

This chain joins TRBV19 and TRBJ1-4; the D gene is possibly TRBD1 (6 bases). CDR1 and CDR2 (germline): LNHDA, SQIVND (reference sequence). Deletions cut 7 bases from V and 7 bases from J, with 19 bases between. The CDR3 is made up of 15 amino acids. CDR3 nucleotide sequence: TGTGCCAGTAACAATAGGGGGGGCGCCGGTGAAAAACTGTTTTTT. This sequence encodes CASNNRGGAGEKLFF.

The chain employs TRBV10-3 and TRBJ2-1; D may be TRBD2 (5 bases). CDR3 length: 17 residues. Looked up from germline, CDR1 is ENHRY and CDR2 is SYGVKD. The V end lost 4 bases, the J end lost 4 bases, and 20 bases lay between the germline ends. The CDR3: CAISGIRRGIQYNEQFF. The CDR3 bases are TGTGCCATCAGTGGGATAAGGAGAGGGATTCAATACAATGAGCAGTTCTTC.

In DNA form, the CDR3 reads TGTGCCAGCAGCAGGTACCGGGACAGCTCCTACAATGAGCAGTTCTTC. Encoded protein: CASSRYRDSSYNEQFF. This sequence joins TRBV6-2 or TRBV6-3 and TRBJ2-1; 7 bases agree with TRBD1. The J segment lost 0 bases and the V segment lost 6 bases, leaving 8 bases of the junction unmatched. This CDR3 has 16 residues. Germline CDR1 and CDR2: MNHEY and SVGEGT.

This chain links TRBV5-5 with TRBJ2-7; no clear D. The V gene's germline CDR1 is SGHKS and CDR2 YYEKEE (reference sequence). Trimming took 0 bases from V and 0 from J, leaving 10 bases between them. The CDR3 totals 15 residues. The CDR3 coding sequence is TGTGCCAGCAGCTTGGGCGACTTGAGCTCCTACGAGCAGTACTTC. It yields the protein CASSLGDLSSYEQYF. Supplemented by reference TRBV5-5 and TRBJ2-7, the full variable domain reads DAGVTQSPTHLIKTRGQQVTLRCSPISGHKSVSWYQQVLGQGPQFIFQYYEKEERGRGNFPDRFSARQFPNYSSELNVNALLLGDSALYLCASSLGDLSSYEQYFGPGTRLTVT.

This clone showed up just once. The V gene is TRBV18, the J gene TRBJ1-2; the D is unclear. This CDR3 has 12 amino acids. V was clipped by 4 bases and J by 8 bases, with 11 bases between them. The germline V gene encodes CDR1 KGHSH and CDR2 LQKENI. The CDR3, as DNA: TGTGCCAGCTCACTGAAAAGAGGAGGCTACACCTTC. The encoded protein is CASSLKRGGYTF.

V gene TRBV6-5 combines with J gene TRBJ2-7; 8 positions match TRBD2. The J segment lost 6 bases and the V segment lost 1 base, leaving 8 bases of the junction unmatched. Per the germline V gene, CDR1 is MNHEY and CDR2 is SVGAGI. The CDR3 spans 15 residues. CDR3 sequence: CASSYLGGGPFEQYF. CDR3 coding DNA: TGTGCCAGCAGTTACTTGGGCGGGGGGCCGTTCGAGCAGTACTTC.

The chain joins TRBV3-1 (or the pseudogene TRBV3-2) to TRBJ2-1; no clear D. Germline CDR1 is LGHDT and CDR2 is YNNKEL (reference sequence). V dropped 2 bases and J dropped 9 bases, with 11 bases sitting between them. CDR3 length: 13 residues. CDR3 nucleotide sequence: TGTGCCAGCAGCCAAATGATCTTAAGTGAGCAGTTCTTC. This gives the protein CASSQMILSEQFF.

The chain carries TRBV6-5 and TRBJ1-1, with D hard to call. The CDR3 consists of 13 residues. V was pared by 6 bases and J by 2 bases, with 10 bases between. Germline values: CDR1 MNHEY, CDR2 SVGAGI. CDR3 in amino acids: CASSYTFNTEAFF. As DNA, the CDR3 is TGTGCCAGCAGCTACACATTTAACACTGAAGCTTTCTTT.